Below, one T cell receptor (beta chain) is given with its context. What it binds is not known. This specimen belongs to a study of Ad26.COV2.S vaccination and SARS-CoV-2 variants. Study results and limitations: The study found similar non-spike TCR breadth in vaccine and placebo recipients.

Germline CDR1 LNHDA, CDR2 SQIVND (reference sequence). The CDR3 contains 13 residues. Deletions cut 3 bases from V and 8 bases from J, with 11 bases between. Treatment defined: roughly 20 received Ad26.COV2.S at low or high dose, single or two shots; several received placebo; per-sample allocation not given. Sampling occurred on day 63 after the first vaccine or placebo injection. Generated by immunoSEQ multiplex PCR, the TCRdb table keeps only in-frame clones and is missing some. The sample records fewer than 400,000 clones, roughly 88% being singletons. This TCR was sampled from a person between 18 and 60 years old who received the Ad26.COV2.S COVID-19 vaccine or a placebo. Specimen: peripheral blood, collected in a trial of Ad26.COV2.S vaccine versus placebo. The gene calls are TRBV19 and TRBJ2-1; tentative D call: TRBD2 (5 bases). As DNA, the CDR3 is TGTGCCAGTAGTATCGGACTTTTGGATGAGCAGTTCTTC. Amino acid sequence: CASSIGLLDEQFF.